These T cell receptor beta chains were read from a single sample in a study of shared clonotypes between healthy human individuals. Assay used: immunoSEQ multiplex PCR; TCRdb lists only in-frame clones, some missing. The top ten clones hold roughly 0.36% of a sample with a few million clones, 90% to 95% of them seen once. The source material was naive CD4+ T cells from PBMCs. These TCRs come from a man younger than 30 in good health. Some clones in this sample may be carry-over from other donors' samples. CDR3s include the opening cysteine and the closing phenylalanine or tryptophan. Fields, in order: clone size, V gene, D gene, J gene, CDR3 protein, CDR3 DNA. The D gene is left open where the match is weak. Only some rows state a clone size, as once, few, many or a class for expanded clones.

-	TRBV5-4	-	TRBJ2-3	CASMNQYTDTQYF	TGTGCCAGCATGAACCAATACACAGATACGCAGTATTTT
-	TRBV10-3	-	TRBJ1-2	CAISEPNSGDYGYTF	TGTGCCATCAGTGAGCCGAATAGTGGGGACTATGGCTACACCTTC
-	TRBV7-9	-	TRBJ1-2	CASSPPTHYGYTF	TGTGCCAGCAGCCCTCCCACCCACTATGGCTACACCTTC
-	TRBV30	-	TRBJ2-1	CAWGGRLGYNEQFF	TGTGCCTGGGGCGGCAGACTAGGCTACAATGAGCAGTTCTTC
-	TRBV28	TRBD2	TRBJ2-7	CASSTPGGVPPYEQYF	TGTGCCAGCAGTACTCCCGGGGGGGTCCCTCCATACGAGCAGTACTTC
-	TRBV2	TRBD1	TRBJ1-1	CAGRGDSEAFF	TGTGCCGGTCGTGGGGACAGTGAAGCTTTCTTT
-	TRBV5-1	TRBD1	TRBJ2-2	CASSLAPDRGGAGELFF	TGCGCCAGCAGCTTGGCCCCTGACAGGGGGGGCGCCGGGGAGCTGTTTTTT
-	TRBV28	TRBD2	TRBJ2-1	CASSLFGGGYNEQFF	TGTGCCAGCAGTTTATTCGGCGGGGGCTACAATGAGCAGTTCTTC
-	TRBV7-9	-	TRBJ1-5	CASSPLEAGAGQPQHF	TGTGCCAGCAGCCCCCTTGAGGCCGGAGCTGGTCAGCCCCAGCATTTT
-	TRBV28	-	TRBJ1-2	CASSRTDGYTF	TGTGCCAGCAGTCGGACAGACGGCTACACCTTC
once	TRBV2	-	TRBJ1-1	CALGGVGTEAFF	TGTGCCCTTGGGGGGGTAGGCACTGAAGCTTTCTTT
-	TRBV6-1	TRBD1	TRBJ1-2	CASSGKGTGGSYGYTF	TGTGCCAGCAGTGGAAAGGGAACAGGGGGCAGCTATGGCTACACCTTC
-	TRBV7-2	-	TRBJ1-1	CASSLSRTVMNTEAFF	TGTGCCAGCAGCTTGTCTCGTACAGTAATGAACACTGAAGCTTTCTTT
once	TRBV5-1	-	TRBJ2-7	CASSLLALSYEQYF	TGCGCCAGCAGCTTGCTAGCGCTTTCCTACGAGCAGTACTTC
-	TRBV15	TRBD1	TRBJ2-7	CATSGGLGARQGSIYEQYF	TGTGCCACCAGCGGGGGCCTCGGTGCCCGACAGGGTTCAATCTACGAGCAGTACTTC
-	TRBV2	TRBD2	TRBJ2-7	CASSVERELYEQYF	TGTGCCAGCAGTGTAGAGCGGGAGCTGTACGAGCAGTACTTC
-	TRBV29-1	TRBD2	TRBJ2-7	CSVTTSGSSYEQYF	TGCAGCGTAACGACTAGCGGAAGCTCCTACGAGCAGTACTTC
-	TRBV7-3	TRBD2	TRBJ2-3	CASSPRSSGSADTQYF	TGTGCCAGCAGCCCCAGGAGTAGCGGGTCCGCAGATACGCAGTATTTT
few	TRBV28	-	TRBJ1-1	CASSLAAGLEAFF	TGTGCCAGCAGTTTGGCAGCGGGACTGGAGGCTTTCTTT
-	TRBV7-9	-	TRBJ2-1	CASSLQGTYNEQFF	TGTGCCAGCAGCTTACAGGGAACCTACAATGAGCAGTTCTTC
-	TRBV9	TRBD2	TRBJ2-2	CASSFRLAGVNTGELFF	TGTGCCAGCAGCTTCCGACTAGCGGGAGTTAATACCGGGGAGCTGTTTTTT
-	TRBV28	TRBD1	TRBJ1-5	CASSFLGTGSNQPQHF	TGTGCCAGCAGTTTCCTAGGGACAGGGAGCAATCAGCCCCAGCATTTT